The 10 T cell receptor beta chains below were found in one sample sequenced in a study of patients and donors after allogeneic stem cell transplantation. MiXCR, applied by TCRdb to the RT-PCR reads, yields one record per CDR3 protein. The sample records some 880,000 distinct CDR3 sequences, more than 15% being singletons. The specimen sequenced was blood, either unsorted or a sorted T cell fraction (not recorded which). These receptors were taken from a human donor who was either an allogeneic HSCT recipient or a stem cell or donor lymphocyte infusion donor (not recorded which). It is not recorded whose cells these are; they may come from a transplant donor.

CDR3 residues: CASSYSDRGFREQYF. DNA of the CDR3: TGTGCCAGCAGTTACTCGGATAGGGGGTTCCGCGAGCAGTACTTC. The chain joins TRBV6-5 to TRBJ2-7; perhaps TRBD1 as D (6 bases). The germline V gene has CDR1 MNHEY and CDR2 SVGAGI. Deletions cut 0 bases from V and 6 bases from J, with 15 bases between. The CDR3 consists of 15 residues.

This clonotype has just a few counts. This chain links TRBV25-1 with TRBJ1-2, with TRBD1 matching over 9 bases. V was pared by 3 bases and J by 7 bases, with 9 bases of the junction left unmatched. The CDR3 has 15 amino acids. CDR1 and CDR2 from the germline V gene are MGHDK and SYGVNS. The CDR3 loop reads CASSDFRTGEGGYTF. CDR3 nucleotide sequence: TGTGCCAGCAGTGACTTCAGGACAGGGGAGGGTGGCTACACCTTC.

CDR3 in amino acids: CASSSLGVSNQPQHF. In nucleotides, the CDR3 is TGTGCCAGCAGTTCTCTAGGGGTTAGCAATCAGCCCCAGCATTTT. This chain uses TRBV27 with TRBJ1-5, with D possibly matching TRBD1 (5 bases). Germline V CDR1 and CDR2: MNHEY, SMNVEV (reference sequence). The CDR3 extends over 15 amino acids. The V gene lost 4 bases and the J gene lost 0 bases, with 10 bases spanning the gap.

Only a few counts were recorded for this clonotype. The chain joins TRBV12-3 or TRBV12-4 to TRBJ2-3; D is unclear. The CDR3 length is 14 residues. Trimming cost V 4 bases and J 8 bases, with 16 bases left between them. CDR3: CASSSTGSTLTQYF. The CDR3 DNA is TGTGCCAGCAGTTCGACCGGAAGCACTCTTACGCAGTATTTT.

V is TRBV12-5 and J is TRBJ2-1; 7 bases fit TRBD2. The V segment lost 3 bases and the J segment 5 bases; nucleotides outside the gene matches: 7. The CDR3 has 15 residues. Germline V CDR1 and CDR2: LGHNT, FRNRAP. The CDR3 sequence: CASGFSSGGDNEQFF. The DNA for the CDR3 is TGTGCTAGTGGTTTCTCTAGCGGAGGCGACAATGAGCAGTTCTTC.

The chain carries TRBV5-1 and TRBJ2-7; TRBD2 matches at 10 bases. In germline, CDR1 is SGHRS, CDR2 YFSETQ. The CDR3 length is 15 residues. Trimming removed 7 bases from V and 3 bases from J; junction bases left unmatched: 10. CDR3 in amino acids: CASHSPLAGNYEQYF. CDR3 sequence (DNA): TGCGCCAGCCATAGTCCACTAGCGGGGAACTACGAGCAGTACTTC.

In nucleotides, the CDR3 is TGCGCCAGCAGCTCAGGGATCCCGAACACTGAAGCTTTCTTT. This sequence encodes CASSSGIPNTEAFF. This chain joins TRBV5-1 and TRBJ1-1; the D gene is possibly TRBD1 (5 bases). Trimming left V 3 bases short and J 1 base short, with 10 bases between. Germline lookup yields CDR1 SGHRS and CDR2 YFSETQ. The CDR3 extends over 14 amino acids.

The gene calls are TRBV27 and TRBJ2-2; 7 bases are shared with TRBD2. CDR3 size: 14 residues. Germline V CDR1 and CDR2: MNHEY, SMNVEV (reference sequence). V dropped 6 bases and J dropped 11; count of bases not matched to a gene: 12. The CDR3, as DNA: TGTGCCAGCAGATTAGCGGGCCCCGTTAGTGAGCTGTTTTTT. Translated, it gives CASRLAGPVSELFF.

This clonotype was counted only a few times. The chain couples TRBV27 to TRBJ1-5; 8 bases line up with TRBD1. The CDR3 is made up of 15 amino acids. Germline values: CDR1 MNHEY, CDR2 SMNVEV (reference sequence). Germline trimming cut 5 bases from V and 6 bases from J; bases unmatched to any gene: 9. The CDR3 DNA follows: TGTGCCAGCAGTCATACAGGGGGTTCGGGTCAGCCCCAGCATTTT. It encodes CASSHTGGSGQPQHF.

The V call is TRBV5-1, the J call TRBJ2-1; no firm D call. This CDR3 spans 14 amino acids. The V gene's germline CDR1 is SGHRS and CDR2 YFSETQ. V lost 4 bases to trimming and J lost 10 bases, with 18 bases between them. This CDR3 reads CASSPDDPEWEQFF. The CDR3 DNA reads TGCGCCAGCAGCCCCGATGACCCGGAATGGGAGCAGTTCTTC.